Each of the 26 T cell receptor beta chains below was sequenced from the same sample in a study of CD8+ T cells in alopecia areata. Investigators isolated RNA and reverse transcribed it into cDNA to act as the sequencing template. Sequenced by immunoSEQ multiplex PCR; TCRdb stores in-frame clones only, minus some. The repertoire holds approximately 150,000 clones, with 40% to 55% as singletons. The input for sequencing was CD4+ T cells sorted from blood, taken at week 0. These receptors all come from a human donor with alopecia areata.

This clone was counted only a few times. The V and J genes are TRBV25-1 and TRBJ1-2; no clear D gene. The CDR3 sequence is 12 residues long. Trimming removed 3 bases at V and 2 bases at J, with 4 bases between. The V gene's germline CDR1 is MGHDK and CDR2 SYGVNS. The CDR3 loop reads CASSEGNYGYTF. DNA of the CDR3: TGTGCCAGCAGTGAGGGAAACTATGGCTACACCTTC.

This clone was observed a handful of times. V is TRBV7-8 and J is TRBJ2-3, with D perhaps TRBD2 (6 bases). CDR1 and CDR2 (germline): SGHVS, FQNEAQ. This CDR3 comprises 15 residues. V dropped 5 bases and J dropped 2 bases, with 14 bases sitting between them. The CDR3 sequence: CASSGRLVVTDTQYF. CDR3 DNA: TGTGCCAGCAGCGGGAGACTAGTGGTCACAGATACGCAGTATTTT.

Written as DNA, the CDR3 is TGTGCCTGGAGTGTAGAGGGAGCGGTAAACTATGGCTACACCTTC. Its protein is CAWSVEGAVNYGYTF. This chain links TRBV30 with TRBJ1-2; no definite D call. Trimming removed 0 bases from V and 2 bases from J, with 13 bases in between. Per germline, CDR1 GTSNPN and CDR2 SVGIG (reference sequence). The CDR3 sequence is 15 residues long.

This clone has only a few counts. V gene TRBV7-2 combines with J gene TRBJ2-5, with a possible D match to TRBD1 (5 bases). V lost 0 bases and J lost 2, with 7 bases in between. The CDR3 runs 14 residues. Germline loops: CDR1 SGHTA, CDR2 FQGNSA. The CDR3: CASSLAGRQETQYF. CDR3 DNA sequence: TGTGCCAGCAGCTTAGCGGGGCGACAAGAGACCCAGTACTTC.

This clone was seen a handful of times. The chain is built from TRBV2 and TRBJ1-2; 9 nucleotides match TRBD1. Per germline, CDR1 SNHLY and CDR2 FYNNEI. The V and J ends lost 5 bases and 4 bases, in that order; junction bases with no gene match: 5. The CDR3 is 14 residues long. This CDR3 is CASSPQGASYGYTF. The CDR3 coding sequence is TGTGCCAGCAGTCCACAGGGGGCGAGCTATGGCTACACCTTC.

The chain couples TRBV27 to TRBJ1-5; D is perhaps TRBD1 (6 bases). The length of the CDR3 is 14 residues. Germline assignment: CDR1 MNHEY and CDR2 SMNVEV (reference sequence). Trimming shortened V by 6 bases and J by 2 bases, and 11 bases separated the two germline ends. CDR3 loop: CASRLTGGNQPQHF. DNA of the CDR3: TGTGCCAGCAGATTGACAGGAGGCAATCAGCCCCAGCATTTT.

The J gene is TRBJ2-3, the V gene TRBV19; 8 nucleotides agree with TRBD1. Germline V gives CDR1 LNHDA, CDR2 SQIVND (reference sequence). V shed 3 bases and J 6 bases; nucleotides not matched to a gene: 5. The CDR3 has 14 amino acids. The CDR3 sequence: CASSMGQVQDTQYF. The CDR3 DNA reads as TGTGCCAGTAGTATGGGACAGGTCCAGGATACGCAGTATTTT.

This clone has just a few counts. The rearrangement links TRBV29-1 to TRBJ2-7, with D unclear. The CDR3 extends over 12 amino acids. V lost 4 bases and J lost 6, with 13 bases in between. Germline assignment: CDR1 SQVTM and CDR2 ANQGSEA. For the CDR3, the DNA is TGCAGCGTTGGGACCACAAACACCGAGCAGTACTTC. This sequence encodes CSVGTTNTEQYF.

The CDR3 coding sequence is TGCGCCAGCAGCCCGAGGTCCGAAAGGGGTACTTTAGCTAACTATGGCTACACCTTC. It specifies CASSPRSERGTLANYGYTF. V usage is TRBV4-1 and J usage is TRBJ1-2, with D maybe TRBD1 (5 bases). The CDR3 covers 19 residues. V was pared by 4 bases and J by 0 bases, with 24 bases between. Germline CDR1 is MGHRA and CDR2 is YSYEKL.

This clone came up many times. V is TRBV4-3 and J is TRBJ2-3; D may be TRBD2 (5 bases). Germline-derived CDR1 and CDR2 are LGHNA and YSLEER. The germline V and J ends were trimmed by 1 base and 3 bases, with 11 bases remaining between them. CDR3 length: 15 amino acids. DNA of the CDR3: TGCGCCAGCAGCCAAGTCGCGGGTCATACAGATACGCAGTATTTT. It translates to CASSQVAGHTDTQYF.

This clone was observed a few times. This chain links TRBV4-3 with TRBJ2-3; the D is unclear. V lost 0 bases and J lost 8, with 15 bases in between. CDR1 LGHNA and CDR2 YSLEER come from the germline V gene. The CDR3 is made up of 15 amino acids. For the CDR3, the DNA is TGCGCCAGCAGCCAAGAAGGTGGGGTTGTGAGTACGCAGTATTTT. Its protein is CASSQEGGVVSTQYF.

V usage is TRBV7-9 and J usage is TRBJ2-5, with D perhaps TRBD1 (6 bases). V was pared by 1 base and J by 6 bases, with 12 bases between. CDR3 size: 14 residues. Germline values: CDR1 SEHNR, CDR2 FQNEAQ (reference sequence). CDR3 sequence reads: CASSLGTGSQTQYF. The CDR3 DNA reads TGTGCCAGCAGCTTAGGAACAGGGAGTCAGACCCAGTACTTC.

This CDR3 is CASTTGVNIQYF. Written as DNA, the CDR3 is TGTGCCAGCACCACCGGGGTAAACATTCAGTACTTC. The rearrangement uses TRBV28 and TRBJ2-4, with D possibly TRBD2 on 5 matching bases. Germline V gene sequence: CDR1 MDHEN, CDR2 SYDVKM. V dropped 7 bases and J dropped 6 bases, with 10 bases sitting between them. CDR3 length equals 12 residues.

J is TRBJ2-1 and V is TRBV10-3; 8 bases map to TRBD2. The V gene's germline CDR1 is ENHRY and CDR2 SYGVKD. The trim removed 3 bases at V and 6 bases at J, leaving 7 bases unmatched. There are 15 residues in the CDR3. This chain's CDR3 is CAISDGLAGSNEQFF. In DNA, the CDR3 is TGTGCCATCAGTGATGGGCTAGCGGGTTCCAATGAGCAGTTCTTC.

This clone was seen only a few times. The chain combines TRBV11-2 with TRBJ2-3; D remains unclear. Trimming took off 1 base at V and 5 bases at J, with 4 bases between the two ends. The CDR3 runs 12 residues. The germline gives CDR1 SGHAT, CDR2 FQNNGV. CDR3 in DNA: TGTGCCAGCAGCTTAGTGGGAGATACGCAGTATTTT. It codes for CASSLVGDTQYF.

This clone occurred a few times. This rearrangement joins TRBV7-2 to TRBJ2-5, with 8 bases matching TRBD2. This CDR3 comprises 14 residues. Germline loops: CDR1 SGHTA, CDR2 FQGNSA. The ends lost 8 bases at V and 5 bases at J; junction bases unmatched: 10. CDR3 region: CASGFRPGGETQYF. The CDR3 nucleotides are TGTGCCAGCGGTTTCCGACCGGGGGGGGAGACCCAGTACTTC.

V is TRBV6-4 and J is TRBJ2-1; 8 bases line up with TRBD2. The CDR3 runs to 14 residues. Germline CDR1 and CDR2: MRHNA and SNTAGT. V gave up 8 bases and J gave up 6 bases; unmatched junction bases: 9. CDR3 loop: CASSREGRGNEQFF. In DNA form, the CDR3 reads TGTGCCAGCTCCCGGGAGGGCCGAGGCAATGAGCAGTTCTTC.

The V and J genes are TRBV7-2 and TRBJ2-7; D possibly corresponds to TRBD1 (5 bases). V lost 3 bases, J lost 3 bases, and 9 bases lay in between. The CDR3 contains 13 residues. Looked up from germline, CDR1 is SGHTA and CDR2 is FQGNSA. The CDR3 DNA follows: TGTGCCAGCAGCTTGTCCAGGGACTACGAGCAGTACTTC. It yields the protein CASSLSRDYEQYF.

This rearrangement joins TRBV7-2 to TRBJ2-5, with D tentatively TRBD2 (6 bases). Germline CDR1 and CDR2: SGHTA and FQGNSA. V lost 5 bases and J 5 bases, leaving 21 bases between the germline ends. The length of the CDR3 is 16 residues. This chain's CDR3 is CASSTGGGGGYETQYF. CDR3 sequence (DNA): TGTGCCAGCAGCACAGGTGGGGGAGGCGGCTATGAGACCCAGTACTTC.

The chain recombines TRBV28 with TRBJ1-5, with 9 nucleotides matching TRBD1. V shed 6 bases, J shed 5 bases, and the junction held 5 bases outside the gene matches. The CDR3 is 14 residues long. Germline V CDR1 and CDR2: MDHEN, SYDVKM. This CDR3 reads CASSPGTGHQPQHF. The CDR3 region has the DNA TGTGCCAGCAGCCCTGGGACAGGGCATCAGCCCCAGCATTTT.

The chain links TRBV2 to TRBJ1-4, with D unclear. The germline gives CDR1 SNHLY, CDR2 FYNNEI. The CDR3 is 13 amino acids. Deletions cut 7 bases from V and 5 bases from J, with 11 bases between. The CDR3 DNA reads TGTGCCAGCAAGCGGTCAGGCAATGAAAAACTGTTTTTT. This translates into CASKRSGNEKLFF.

This sequence joins TRBV29-1 and TRBJ1-5, with 8 nucleotides matching TRBD1. Unmatched junction bases numbered 9, after V lost 6 bases and J lost 5 bases. This CDR3 has 14 amino acids. From germline, CDR1 is SQVTM and CDR2 ANQGSEA. The CDR3: CSVKPTGVDQPQHF. CDR3 bases: TGCAGCGTCAAACCGACAGGGGTGGATCAGCCCCAGCATTTT.

The J gene is TRBJ2-7, the V gene TRBV14; D unresolved. The germline gives CDR1 SGHDN, CDR2 FVKESK. This CDR3 comprises 12 residues. Trimming left V 4 bases short and J 2 bases short, with 6 bases between. The CDR3 DNA reads as TGTGCCAGCAGCCCGAACCCCTACGAGCAGTACTTC. Translation: CASSPNPYEQYF.

This chain connects TRBV25-1 to TRBJ2-7; D is uncertain. The V end lost 8 bases, the J end lost 0 bases, and 11 bases lay between the germline ends. Germline lookup yields CDR1 MGHDK and CDR2 SYGVNS. The CDR3 is made up of 13 amino acids. The CDR3 loop reads CASSSGLSYEQYF. As DNA, the CDR3 is TGTGCCAGCTCCTCGGGCCTCTCCTACGAGCAGTACTTC.

CDR3 in amino acids: CASSSSRTQQPQHF. The CDR3 bases are TGTGCCAGCAGTTCCTCACGGACACAACAGCCCCAGCATTTT. The rearrangement uses TRBV6-5 and TRBJ1-5; possibly TRBD1 for D (5 bases). V gave up 4 bases and J gave up 7 bases, with 14 bases separating them. This CDR3 contains 14 residues. The germline gives CDR1 MNHEY, CDR2 SVGAGI.

At least ten counts were recorded for this clone. The rearrangement links TRBV15 to TRBJ2-3; 13 positions match TRBD2. Per germline, CDR1 LNHNV and CDR2 YYDKDF (reference sequence). The CDR3 covers 16 residues. Unmatched junction bases numbered 3, after V lost 2 bases and J lost 4 bases. This CDR3 is CATSRLTSGRSDTQYF. The CDR3 DNA sequence: TGTGCCACCAGCAGATTGACTAGCGGGAGGTCAGATACGCAGTATTTT. The whole variable domain, filled in from reference TRBV15 and TRBJ2-3, reads DAMVIQNPRYQVTQFGKPVTLSCSQTLNHNVMYWYQQKSSQAPKLLFHYYDKDFNNEADTPDNFQSRRPNTSFCFLDIRSPGLGDTAMYLCATSRLTSGRSDTQYFGPGTRLTVL.